Listed below are T cell receptor beta chains from one sample, sequenced in a study of CD8 T cells in Susac syndrome. TCRdb re-called the immunoSEQ multiplex PCR reads through MiXCR, storing one row per CDR3 protein. This table holds approximately 190,000 distinct CDR3 sequences, roughly 90% found once. The sequencing input was CD4+ T cells from PBMCs. The source is a human donor with Susac syndrome. Both conserved end residues are trimmed from each CDR3.

j_call: TRBJ1-1
v_call: TRBV3-1
cdr3_length: 12
cdr3_aa: ASSQGFGGSEAF

j_call: TRBJ2-1
v_call: TRBV2
cdr3_length: 13
cdr3_aa: ACSEEGQRYNEQF

j_call: TRBJ2-1
v_call: TRBV20-1
cdr3_length: 13
cdr3_aa: SAQSQVGLLNEQF

j_call: TRBJ2-3
v_call: TRBV19
cdr3_length: 11
cdr3_aa: ASSSASTDTQY

j_call: TRBJ1-2
v_call: TRBV18
cdr3_length: 13
cdr3_aa: ASSPLREENYGYT

j_call: TRBJ1-2
v_call: TRBV30
cdr3_length: 12
cdr3_aa: AWGVLATGSGYT

j_call: TRBJ1-2
v_call: TRBV28
cdr3_length: 9
cdr3_aa: ASRGQGPST

j_call: TRBJ2-1
v_call: TRBV5-1
cdr3_length: 14
cdr3_aa: ASSLGGTSGRNEQF

j_call: TRBJ1-1
v_call: TRBV2
cdr3_length: 12
cdr3_aa: ASSEGTGATEAF

j_call: TRBJ1-1
v_call: TRBV11-2
cdr3_length: 14
cdr3_aa: ASRANTGLKNTEAF

j_call: TRBJ2-3
v_call: TRBV6-5
cdr3_length: 13
cdr3_aa: ASSLAGATTDTQY

j_call: TRBJ1-5
v_call: TRBV10-2
cdr3_length: 11
cdr3_aa: ASSESKEQPQH

j_call: TRBJ1-2
v_call: TRBV29-1
cdr3_length: 10
cdr3_aa: SVETGSYGYT

j_call: TRBJ1-6
v_call: TRBV3-1
cdr3_length: 12
cdr3_aa: ASSQDGGNSPLH

j_call: TRBJ2-3
v_call: TRBV20-1
cdr3_length: 13
cdr3_aa: SAPRSGKSTDTQY

j_call: TRBJ2-5
v_call: TRBV28
cdr3_length: 12
cdr3_aa: ASSRRGAGKTQY